What follows describes a single T cell receptor (beta chain). Its antigen is as yet unknown. These data are taken from a study of T cells in Graves' hyperthyroidism and ophthalmopathy. Notes on the study in general: Before onset, ophthalmopathy was predicted by the model a median around 6 months earlier.

There are 13 residues in the CDR3. Germline V gene sequence: CDR1 MGHDK, CDR2 SYGVNS. Trimming pared 4 bases from V and 5 bases from J, leaving 11 bases between. It was RNA transcripts that yielded the amplified TCR beta CDR3 regions. A set of HTBI primers served as the primers for a first-round RT-PCR of the TCR CDR3. TCRdb redid the calling of the multiplex PCR reads with MiXCR, one entry per CDR3 protein. This table holds a few hundred thousand distinct CDR3 sequences, more than 15% found once. The chain is built from TRBV25-1 and TRBJ2-5; D is undetermined. The sequence was obtained from a woman in her twenties or thirties with Graves' hyperthyroidism. Sequencing was carried out using blood. In DNA, the CDR3 is TGTGCCAGCAGTGGACACCCTGGTGAGACCCAGTACTTC. It encodes CASSGHPGETQYF. Full variable domain (missing parts from reference TRBV25-1 and TRBJ2-5): EADIYQTPRYLVIGTGKKITLECSQTMGHDKMYWYQQDPGMELHLIHYSYGVNSTEKGDLSSESTVSRIRTEHFPLTLESARPSHTSQYLCASSGHPGETQYFGPGTRLLVL.